This TCR beta chain was retrieved from a study of T cell changes during pregnancy in multiple sclerosis (dated by TCRdb to between 2018 and 2020). With regard to the full study: The study looked at changes in the T cell repertoire across pregnancy in women with multiple sclerosis.

Inclusive of the bounding cysteine and phenylalanine, the CDR3 is 15 residues long. Only the CDR3 part of the read is kept: 45 bases, read in frame from the first base. Ends trimmed: V by 2 bases, J by 9 bases; bases unmatched to a gene: 7. Based on the germline V gene, the CDR1 and CDR2 sequences are MNHNS and SASEGT. Libraries were prepared through the immunoSEQ multiplex PCR assay. TCRdb obtained this table from immuneACCESS and retained in-frame rearrangements with V and J assigned. These tables miss some clones; where compared with another copy, unresolved V genes account for less than half of the shortfall, and the remainder is unexplained. The sample table records about 67,000 clones; 75% to 95% of these occur just once. Of the sample, about 2.3% is held by the ten largest clones. Regarding this clone: The antigen it binds to is not known. No much larger clone exists at a distance of one base, and base qualities are not known.

The sequence links TRBV6-1 to TRBJ1-3; 10 nucleotides in the junction match TRBD1. The sample consisted of peripheral blood, taken in the first trimester of pregnancy. This TCR derives from a female donor with multiple sclerosis, enrolled in a pregnancy study. The sequenced DNA: TGTGCCAGCAGTGAATCCCCCGGGACAGGGGCCACCATATATTTT. It encodes CASSESPGTGATIYF.